This T cell receptor (beta chain) was recorded in a study of T cells after yellow fever vaccination. On this clonotype: Its antigen remains unknown.

This CDR3 region has 13 residues. Germline lookup yields CDR1 LNHNV and CDR2 YYDKDF (reference sequence). V was trimmed by 9 bases and J by 6 bases, leaving 15 bases between them. Generation of TCR cDNA used 5'RACE template switching (which added a universal primer site and UMIs). TCRdb re-analysed the 5' RACE reads in MiXCR, keeping a single row per CDR3 protein. The table has 300,000 or so distinct CDR3 sequences, roughly 8.4% seen once. Points from the study as a whole: Among all clonotypes, a small share was observed in both CD4 and CD8 compartments. From the bulk population, abundant clonotypes could contaminate and appear within FACS-sorted repertoires. Boosting was followed by the reappearance of most primary-vaccination clones (approximately 97% CD4, about 88% CD8).

Specimen: PBMCs, collected more than 35 days after the first yellow fever vaccination. This sequence joins TRBV15 and TRBJ2-1; TRBD2 might be the D (7 bases). The sequence was obtained from a man younger than 35 who received the YFV17D yellow fever vaccine. The CDR3 protein is CATTRGGVNEQFF. DNA of the CDR3: TGTGCCACAACCAGGGGAGGGGTCAATGAGCAGTTCTTC.